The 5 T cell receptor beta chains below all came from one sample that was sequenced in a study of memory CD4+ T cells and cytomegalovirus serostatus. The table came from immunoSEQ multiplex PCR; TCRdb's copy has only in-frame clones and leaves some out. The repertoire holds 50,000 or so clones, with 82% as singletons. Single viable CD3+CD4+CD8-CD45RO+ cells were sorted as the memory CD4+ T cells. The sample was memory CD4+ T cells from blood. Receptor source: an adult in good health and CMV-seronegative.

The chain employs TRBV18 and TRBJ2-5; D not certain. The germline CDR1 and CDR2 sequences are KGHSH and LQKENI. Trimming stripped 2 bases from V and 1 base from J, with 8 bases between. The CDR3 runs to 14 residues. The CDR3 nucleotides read TGTGCCAGCTCACCAAGCCAGCGCCAAGAGACCCAGTACTTC. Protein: CASSPSQRQETQYF.

CDR3 DNA sequence: TGTGCCAGCAGCTTAAGCATGTCCTACGAGCAGTACTTC. It specifies CASSLSMSYEQYF. The rearrangement links TRBV5-8 to TRBJ2-7; D call uncertain. CDR3 length: 13 amino acids. Germline loops: CDR1 SGHTS, CDR2 YDEGEE. Trimming took 2 bases from V and 1 from J, leaving 7 bases between them.

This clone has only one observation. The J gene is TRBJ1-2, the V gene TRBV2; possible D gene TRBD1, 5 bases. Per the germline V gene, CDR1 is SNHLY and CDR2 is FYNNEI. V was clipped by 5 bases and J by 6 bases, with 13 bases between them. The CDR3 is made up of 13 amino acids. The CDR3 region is CASSYTGTDGYTF. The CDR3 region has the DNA TGTGCCAGCAGTTATACCGGGACGGATGGCTACACCTTC.

For the CDR3, the DNA is TGTGCCAGCAGTTCTCTGAGGGCGCGGGCTGAAGCTTTCTTT. Translated, it gives CASSSLRARAEAFF. The chain combines TRBV27 with TRBJ1-1; unclear D gene. Trimming stripped 4 bases from V and 6 bases from J, with 15 bases between. The V gene's germline CDR1 is MNHEY and CDR2 SMNVEV (reference sequence). The CDR3 spans 14 residues.

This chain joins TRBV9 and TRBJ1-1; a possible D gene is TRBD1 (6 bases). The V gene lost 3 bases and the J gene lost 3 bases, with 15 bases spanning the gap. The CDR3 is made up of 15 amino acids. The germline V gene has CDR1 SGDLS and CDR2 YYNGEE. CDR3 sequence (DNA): TGTGCCAGCAGCGCAACAGGGTACGGGGACACTGAAGCTTTCTTT. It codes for CASSATGYGDTEAFF.